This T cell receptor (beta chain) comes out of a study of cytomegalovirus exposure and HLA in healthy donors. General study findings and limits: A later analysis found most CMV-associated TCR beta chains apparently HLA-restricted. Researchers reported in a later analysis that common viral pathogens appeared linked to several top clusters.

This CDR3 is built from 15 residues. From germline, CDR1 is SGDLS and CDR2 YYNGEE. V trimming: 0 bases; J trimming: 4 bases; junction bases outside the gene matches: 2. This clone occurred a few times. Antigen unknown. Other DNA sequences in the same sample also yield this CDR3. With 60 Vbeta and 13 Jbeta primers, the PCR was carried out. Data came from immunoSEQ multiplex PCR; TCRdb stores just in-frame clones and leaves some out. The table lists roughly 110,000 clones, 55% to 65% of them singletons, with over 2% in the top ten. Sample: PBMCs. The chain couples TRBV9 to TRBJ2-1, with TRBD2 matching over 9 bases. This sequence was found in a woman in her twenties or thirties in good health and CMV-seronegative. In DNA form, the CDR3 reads TGTGCCAGCAGCGTAGGACTAGCGGAATACAATGAGCAGTTCTTC. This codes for CASSVGLAEYNEQFF.